The entry that follows covers one T cell receptor (beta chain) sequence. The table lists this clonotype with many counts. The antigen this receptor binds is unknown. No qualities accompany the bases; no much larger clone lies one base away. Including cysteine and phenylalanine, the CDR3 has 12 amino acids. Here the CDR3 DNA is all that survives: 36 bases in frame from base 1. V and J are truncated by 4 bases and 2 bases respectively, leaving an intervening sequence of 5 bases. CDR1 and CDR2, per the germline V gene, are SGHDT and YYEEEE. The data were taken from a study of identical twins (dated by TCRdb to the mid-2010s). General notes on the study: To test whether fetal clonotypes persist, this study deep-sequenced TCR alpha and beta repertoires from monozygotic twins, from unrelated adults of various ages, and from cord blood. To rule out contamination, the twin experiments were replicated at different times with different library preparation protocols.

Only healthy Caucasian donors were included. The twin cohort consisted of three pairs of female monozygotic twins, all aged about 18 to 29 years. Peripheral blood mononuclear cells were used as the source from which RNA for TCR libraries was isolated. The paper as a whole reports these results and caveats: Recombination models systematically underestimated out-of-frame TCR alpha sharing in monozygotic twins but agreed with sharing between unrelated individuals. Because the same donors could not be followed over many years, conclusions were based on cross-sectional statistical analysis. Invariant T cells such as MAIT and iNKT could partly confound zero-insertion analyses, though diverse VJ usage argued against this for most clonotypes. Abundant cord blood beta clonotypes carried fewer insertions; young adult naive repertoires showed a weaker similar trend, while memory repertoires showed none. Compared with coincidental sharing between unrelated individuals, out-of-frame TCR alpha sequences shared between twins had an excess of sequences with low generation probability. In beta out-of-frame sequences, excess twin sharing was weaker, because having fewer shared sequences lowered the signal-to-noise ratio.

Libraries came from 5' RACE. For sequencing, an Illumina HiSeq 2000 was employed. Template switching introduced a universal primer binding site; the final cDNA contained a unique molecular identifier, enabling accurate counting of TCR cDNA molecules. Specific primers in the conserved constant-segment region were used to synthesize first-strand cDNA for TCR alpha and beta chains. To control for contamination, every cDNA library carried two barcodes: a SMART-Mk sample barcode plus Illumina barcodes. TruSeq adapter sequences, together with Illumina sample barcodes, were added in two successive PCR steps. TCR alpha and beta cDNA libraries were sequenced on the Illumina HiSeq platform with custom primers. The published analysis was carried out like this. MiGEC processed the raw reads to extract unique molecular identifiers, while MiXCR was used to determine the CDR3 positions. Recombination models were inferred per individual with the repgenHMM and IGoR tools using an EM algorithm. Shared clonotype analysis was performed with the tcR package in R, normalizing sharing by the product of cloneset sizes. Out-of-frame nonproductive sequences were analyzed to study raw recombination free of thymic and clonal selection effects. Clones were called with MiXCR by TCRdb after fastp trimmed the public reads at Q25, and only in-frame beta chains were retained. Duplicate CDR3 protein sequences are folded into a single record with the most common DNA and genes. These V and J calls rely on TCRdb rather than the paper's analysis. For this sample there are about 660,000 distinct CDR3 sequences; more than 6.5% appear just once. 0.75% to 1% of the sample is taken by the ten largest.

This sample was also put to use in a study of yellow fever vaccine responses in identical twins. Per that second paper: The T cell response to vaccination in identical twins was reported by the authors to appear partly convergent and partly personalized. In identical twins, the study followed T cell clones that responded to the vaccine with precision.

This chain is built from TRBV5-6 and TRBJ2-3; confidence is insufficient to name the D gene. The sequenced material came from PBMCs. The sequence derives from a young woman in good health. The CDR3 sequence is CASSRNTDTQYF. The bases read TGTGCCAGCAGCCGAAACACAGATACGCAGTATTTT.